This T cell receptor (beta chain) was sequenced during a study of cytomegalovirus exposure and HLA in healthy donors. Whole-study results and caveats: Being productive about 90% or about 30% of the time was typical of most TCR beta V segments in an earlier analysis. A missense DCLRE1C variant was associated with V- and J-gene trimming of TCR beta chains in a later analysis, and an independent cohort replicated the association.

The CDR3 sequence is 15 residues long. The V gene's germline CDR1 is SGHTA and CDR2 FQGNSA. Trimming removed 3 bases from V and 7 bases from J; junction bases left unmatched: 8. Primers included in the PCR were 60 Vbeta and 13 Jbeta primers. Sequencing used immunoSEQ multiplex PCR; TCRdb keeps in-frame clones, though not all of them. The sample has over 150,000 clones, 75% seen once; the top ten hold under 1.5%. A remark on this clone: What it recognizes is unknown.

This chain connects TRBV7-2 to TRBJ1-5; 8 bases align to TRBD1. This TCR came from a man aged 18 to 30 in good health and CMV-seronegative. Sequencing input: PBMCs. CDR3 loop: CASSLVGGQGQPQHF. For the CDR3, the DNA is TGTGCCAGCAGCTTGGTGGGAGGACAGGGCCAGCCCCAGCATTTT. Complete variable domain (other parts from reference TRBV7-2 and TRBJ1-5): GAGVSQSPSNKVTEKGKDVELRCDPISGHTALYWYRQSLGQGLEFLIYFQGNSAPDKSGLPSDRFSAERTGGSVSTLTIQRTQQEDSAVYLCASSLVGGQGQPQHFGDGTRLSIL.